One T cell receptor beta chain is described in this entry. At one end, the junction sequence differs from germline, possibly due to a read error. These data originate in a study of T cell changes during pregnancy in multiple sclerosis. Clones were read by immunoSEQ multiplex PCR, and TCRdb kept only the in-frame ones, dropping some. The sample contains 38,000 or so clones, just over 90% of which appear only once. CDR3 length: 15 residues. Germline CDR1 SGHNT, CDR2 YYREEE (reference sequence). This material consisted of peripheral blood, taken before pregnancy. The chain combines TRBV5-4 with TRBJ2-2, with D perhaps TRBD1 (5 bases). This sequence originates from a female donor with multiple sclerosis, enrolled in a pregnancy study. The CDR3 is CASSLGPENTGELFF. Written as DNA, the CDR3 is TGTGCCAGCAGTTTGGGGCCAGAAAACACCGGGGAGCTGTTTTTT.